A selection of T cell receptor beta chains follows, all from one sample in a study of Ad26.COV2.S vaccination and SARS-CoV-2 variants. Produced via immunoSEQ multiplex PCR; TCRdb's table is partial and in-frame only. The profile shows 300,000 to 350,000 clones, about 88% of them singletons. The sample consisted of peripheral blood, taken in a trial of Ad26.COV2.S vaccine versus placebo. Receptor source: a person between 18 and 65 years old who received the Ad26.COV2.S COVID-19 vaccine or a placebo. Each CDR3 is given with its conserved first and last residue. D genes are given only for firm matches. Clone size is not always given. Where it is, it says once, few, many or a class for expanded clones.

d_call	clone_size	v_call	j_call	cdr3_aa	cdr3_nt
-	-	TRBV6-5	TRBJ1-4	CASRRVPTTNEKLFF	TGTGCCAGCAGAAGGGTCCCCACAACTAATGAAAAACTGTTTTTT
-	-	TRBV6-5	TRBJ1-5	CASRQSASNQPQHF	TGTGCCAGCAGGCAATCCGCCAGCAATCAGCCCCAGCATTTT
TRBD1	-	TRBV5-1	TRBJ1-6	CASRPGTGNSPLHF	TGCGCCAGCAGGCCCGGGACAGGGAATTCACCCCTCCACTTT
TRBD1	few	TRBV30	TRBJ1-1	CASPLGQGACEAFF	TGTGCCTCCCCGCTGGGACAGGGGGCTTGTGAAGCTTTCTTT
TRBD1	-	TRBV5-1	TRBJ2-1	CASSQLPGQGYNEQFF	TGCGCCAGCAGCCAGCTTCCGGGACAGGGATACAATGAGCAGTTCTTC
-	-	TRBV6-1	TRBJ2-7	CASSEQLAYEQYF	TGTGCCAGCAGTGAACAACTAGCTTACGAGCAGTACTTC
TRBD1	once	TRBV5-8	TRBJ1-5	CASRPKQGVENQPQHF	TGTGCCAGCAGGCCGAAACAGGGGGTGGAGAATCAGCCCCAGCATTTT
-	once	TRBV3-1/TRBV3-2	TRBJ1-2	CASSQGSSSYGYTF	TGTGCCAGCAGCCAAGGTTCCTCGTCCTATGGCTACACCTTC
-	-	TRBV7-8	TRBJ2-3	CASSLDRLEQPVPDTQYF	TGTGCCAGCAGCTTAGACCGCCTAGAGCAGCCCGTGCCGGATACGCAGTATTTT
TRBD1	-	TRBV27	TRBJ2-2	CASSLFARWTDRGLFNTGELFF	TGTGCCAGCAGTTTATTCGCTCGGTGGACGGACAGGGGGCTTTTTAACACCGGGGAGCTGTTTTTT
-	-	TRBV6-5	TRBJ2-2	CASSYPPGVAGELFF	TGTGCCAGCAGTTATCCGCCGGGGGTCGCCGGGGAGCTGTTTTTT
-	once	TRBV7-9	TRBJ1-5	CASSLAPDWQPQHF	TGTGCCAGCAGCTTAGCGCCAGACTGGCAGCCCCAGCATTTT
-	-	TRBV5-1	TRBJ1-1	CASSSFRDTEAFF	TGCGCCAGCAGCTCATTCCGGGACACTGAAGCTTTCTTT